Following are 27 T cell receptor beta chains from one sample sequenced in a study of cytomegalovirus exposure and HLA in healthy donors. The study ran its PCR with 60 Vbeta and 13 Jbeta primers. TCRdb's table, derived via immunoSEQ multiplex PCR, lists solely in-frame clones and lacks some. In the table there are 100,000 to 120,000 clones, around 86% of which are singletons. The source material was PBMCs. Receptor source: a man aged 30 to 45 in good health and CMV-seropositive.

The chain has TRBV28 and TRBJ2-7; D is perhaps TRBD2 (7 bases). V lost 5 bases to trimming and J lost 2 bases, with 10 bases between them. The CDR3 runs to 13 residues. CDR1 is MDHEN and CDR2 is SYDVKM in the germline V gene. This CDR3 reads CASSQGTTYEQYF. DNA for the CDR3: TGTGCCAGCAGTCAGGGGACTACCTACGAGCAGTACTTC.

The chain couples TRBV29-1 to TRBJ1-6; tentative D call: TRBD1 (6 bases). V was pared by 6 bases and J by 6 bases, with 15 bases between. The CDR3 sequence is 14 residues long. CDR1 SQVTM and CDR2 ANQGSEA come from the germline V gene. The CDR3 DNA reads TGCAGCGTAACGGACAGAGCTTTTAATTCACCCCTCCACTTT. Translated: CSVTDRAFNSPLHF. Complete variable domain (other parts from reference TRBV29-1 and TRBJ1-6): SAVISQKPSRDICQRGTSLTIQCQVDSQVTMMFWYRQQPGQSLTLIATANQGSEATYESGFVIDKFPISRPNLTFSTLTVSNMSPEDSSIYLCSVTDRAFNSPLHFGNGTRLTVT.

The CDR3: CASSIRGSQPQHF. CDR3 DNA sequence: TGTGCCAGTAGTATCAGGGGTAGTCAGCCCCAGCATTTT. This chain joins TRBV19 and TRBJ1-5, with a weak D call TRBD1 (6 bases). V was pared by 3 bases and J by 6 bases, with 9 bases between. The CDR3 consists of 13 residues. Looked up from germline, CDR1 is LNHDA and CDR2 is SQIVND (reference sequence).

The chain combines TRBV30 with TRBJ2-3; maybe TRBD2 (7 bases). This CDR3 comprises 15 residues. V shed 4 bases and J shed 9 bases, with 23 bases lying between them. The germline V gene encodes CDR1 GTSNPN and CDR2 SVGIG (reference sequence). The CDR3 reads CAWMRGGTTQKTQYF. The CDR3 bases are TGTGCCTGGATGAGGGGGGGGACTACCCAAAAGACGCAGTATTTT.

The rearrangement joins TRBV6-1 to TRBJ1-4; D call uncertain. Germline CDR1 reads MNHNS; CDR2 reads SASEGT. The CDR3 spans 15 residues. Deletions cut 4 bases from V and 4 bases from J, with 13 bases between. The CDR3 coding sequence is TGTGCCAGCAGTGTCGTACGAGATATTAATGAAAAACTGTTTTTT. Its translation: CASSVVRDINEKLFF.

The chain recombines TRBV5-8 with TRBJ1-2, with D perhaps matching TRBD1 (5 bases). Trimming took off 1 base at V and 3 bases at J, with 13 bases between the two ends. Germline V CDR1 and CDR2: SGHTS, YDEGEE. The CDR3 runs 15 residues. CDR3: CASSLKRGFDYGYTF. As DNA, the CDR3 is TGTGCCAGCAGCTTGAAACGGGGGTTTGACTATGGCTACACCTTC.

The chain recombines TRBV4-3 with TRBJ1-1; unclear D gene. V was cut by 4 bases and J by 1 base, with 7 bases left in between. Germline CDR1 LGHNA, CDR2 YSLEER. The CDR3 spans 13 residues. CDR3 in amino acids: CASSRDGNTEAFF. CDR3 sequence (DNA): TGCGCCAGCAGCCGAGACGGGAACACTGAAGCTTTCTTT.

The chain has TRBV13 and TRBJ2-1; possible D gene TRBD2, 5 bases. V gave up 3 bases and J gave up 6 bases, with 12 bases separating them. This CDR3 has 14 amino acids. The V gene's germline CDR1 is PRHDT and CDR2 FYEKMQ (reference sequence). The chain's CDR3 is CASSFGNLGNEQFF. For the CDR3, the DNA is TGTGCCAGCAGCTTCGGGAACCTGGGCAATGAGCAGTTCTTC.

V usage is TRBV11-2 and J usage is TRBJ2-3, with D possibly matching TRBD2 (5 bases). This CDR3 comprises 13 residues. In germline, CDR1 is SGHAT, CDR2 FQNNGV. V lost 1 base, J lost 3 bases, and 5 bases lay in between. The CDR3 is CASSLAGTDTQYF. The CDR3 DNA is TGTGCCAGCAGCTTAGCGGGGACAGATACGCAGTATTTT. The complete variable domain, with remaining parts taken from reference TRBV11-2 and TRBJ2-3, reads EAGVAQSPRYKIIEKRQSVAFWCNPISGHATLYWYQQILGQGPKLLIQFQNNGVVDDSQLPKDRFSAERLKGVDSTLKIQPAKLEDSAVYLCASSLAGTDTQYFGPGTRLTVL.

The chain carries TRBV4-1 and TRBJ2-5; possible D gene TRBD2, 6 bases. The length of the CDR3 is 16 residues. V shed 5 bases and J shed 2 bases, with 18 bases lying between them. The germline V gene has CDR1 MGHRA and CDR2 YSYEKL. The CDR3 is CASSSRLAINQETQYF. DNA of the CDR3: TGCGCCAGCAGCTCGAGGCTAGCGATCAATCAAGAGACCCAGTACTTC.

This chain joins TRBV30 and TRBJ1-1, with 8 bases aligning to TRBD1. This CDR3 is built from 13 residues. Germline CDR1 is GTSNPN and CDR2 is SVGIG (reference sequence). V lost 7 bases, J lost 2 bases, and 6 bases stayed unmatched. The CDR3 DNA follows: TGTGCCTATGGACAGGGTATAAACACTGAAGCTTTCTTT. It specifies CAYGQGINTEAFF.

This clone has only one observation. This chain connects TRBV7-9 to TRBJ2-7, with TRBD1 identical over 9 bases. This CDR3 has 14 amino acids. Germline loops: CDR1 SEHNR, CDR2 FQNEAQ (reference sequence). V lost 5 bases to trimming and J lost 7 bases; unmatched junction nucleotides: 9. The CDR3 coding sequence is TGTGCCAGCAGCCGCGCCGGGACAGGGATAGAGCAGTACTTC. Translation gives CASSRAGTGIEQYF.

J is TRBJ1-1 and V is TRBV9; 7 bases fit TRBD1. V lost 3 bases to trimming and J lost 7 bases; unmatched junction nucleotides: 0. Germline V CDR1 and CDR2: SGDLS, YYNGEE. The CDR3 totals 11 residues. The CDR3 DNA reads TGTGCCAGCAGCGGGACAGGTGAAGCTTTCTTT. Amino acid sequence: CASSGTGEAFF.

The chain employs TRBV5-1 and TRBJ2-3, with 8 bases aligning to TRBD1. The germline CDR1 and CDR2 sequences are SGHRS and YFSETQ. V lost 0 bases to trimming and J lost 4 bases; unmatched junction nucleotides: 7. The CDR3 runs to 16 residues. CDR3 amino acids: CASSLGSSGGADTQYF. The CDR3 region has the DNA TGCGCCAGCAGCTTGGGATCATCAGGGGGCGCAGATACGCAGTATTTT.

This clone was recorded a few times. The chain has TRBV11-2 and TRBJ2-7; TRBD2 might be the D (6 bases). V shed 3 bases and J shed 3 bases, with 9 bases lying between them. The germline CDR1 and CDR2 sequences are SGHAT and FQNNGV. CDR3 length equals 13 residues. In nucleotides, the CDR3 is TGTGCCAGCAGCTTCGGCGGGGACTACGAGCAGTACTTC. This encodes CASSFGGDYEQYF.

The chain joins TRBV6-5 to TRBJ2-3; TRBD2 matches at 8 bases. The CDR3 is 13 amino acids. The V gene's germline CDR1 is MNHEY and CDR2 SVGAGI. The trim removed 3 bases at V and 6 bases at J, leaving 2 bases unmatched. The CDR3 loop is CASSYVAGDTQYF. The CDR3 DNA reads TGTGCCAGCAGTTATGTAGCGGGGGATACGCAGTATTTT.

V gene TRBV5-1 combines with J gene TRBJ2-7; TRBD1 is a possible D gene (5 bases). Germline assignment: CDR1 SGHRS and CDR2 YFSETQ. The length of the CDR3 is 16 residues. V shed 4 bases and J shed 6 bases, with 23 bases lying between them. CDR3 in amino acids: CASSPRLGRVFGEQYF. As DNA, the CDR3 is TGCGCCAGCAGCCCAAGGTTAGGCAGGGTCTTCGGCGAGCAGTACTTC.

The chain links TRBV27 to TRBJ1-1, with 8 bases aligning to TRBD1. After removal of 6 bases from V and 5 bases from J, the junction contained 14 bases not matched to a gene. Germline lookup yields CDR1 MNHEY and CDR2 SMNVEV (reference sequence). The CDR3 is 16 residues long. The CDR3 reads CASRGQGHRGGTEAFF. The DNA for the CDR3 is TGTGCCAGCAGAGGACAGGGACACAGGGGGGGAACTGAAGCTTTCTTT.

The rearrangement joins TRBV15 to TRBJ1-2; 8 nucleotides align to TRBD1. Germline V lookup: CDR1 LNHNV, CDR2 YYDKDF (reference sequence). V lost 3 bases and J lost 8; bases outside the gene matches: 14. The CDR3 has 16 amino acids. The CDR3, as DNA: TGTGCCACCAGCAGCCTGCAGGGGGCCGAAGCCGGAGGCTACACCTTC. Encoded protein: CATSSLQGAEAGGYTF.

The table lists this clone with a count of one. V is TRBV30 and J is TRBJ2-2, with D possibly TRBD2 on 6 matching bases. The CDR3 is made up of 14 amino acids. Per the germline V gene, CDR1 is GTSNPN and CDR2 is SVGIG (reference sequence). V lost 5 bases and J lost 0, with 10 bases in between. CDR3 sequence reads: CAWARDSNTGELFF. CDR3 DNA: TGTGCCTGGGCCCGGGACTCGAACACCGGGGAGCTGTTTTTT.

V gene TRBV27 combines with J gene TRBJ1-6; 7 bases are a match to TRBD1. The CDR3 has 14 amino acids. After removal of 8 bases from V and 5 bases from J, the junction contained 6 bases not matched to a gene. Germline V lookup: CDR1 MNHEY, CDR2 SMNVEV (reference sequence). CDR3 loop: CASGRDRDNSPLHF. Here the CDR3 DNA reads TGTGCCAGCGGGCGGGACAGAGATAATTCACCCCTCCACTTT.

This rearrangement joins TRBV7-9 to TRBJ1-5, with 7 positions matching TRBD1. The CDR3 runs to 14 residues. Germline-derived CDR1 and CDR2 are SEHNR and FQNEAQ (reference sequence). Germline trimming cut 5 bases from V and 7 bases from J; bases unmatched to any gene: 8. CDR3 DNA: TGTGCCAGCAGCCCCCGGGACAGACCCCAGCCCCAGCATTTT. It codes for CASSPRDRPQPQHF.

The chain uses TRBV19 and TRBJ2-1; TRBD2 aligns across 11 bases. The CDR3 has 16 amino acids. Germline trimming cut 3 bases from V and 8 bases from J; bases unmatched to any gene: 9. Germline CDR1 reads LNHDA; CDR2 reads SQIVND (reference sequence). In nucleotides, the CDR3 is TGTGCCAGTAGTATCGATAGCGGGGGGGCTAGGGATGAGCAGTTCTTC. Translating gives CASSIDSGGARDEQFF.

CDR3 loop: CASSWTDPNTEAFF. CDR3 bases: TGTGCCAGCAGTTGGACTGACCCGAACACTGAAGCTTTCTTT. The rearrangement links TRBV27 to TRBJ1-1; no definite D call. V was pared by 4 bases and J by 1 base, with 10 bases between. Germline assignment: CDR1 MNHEY and CDR2 SMNVEV (reference sequence). This CDR3 contains 14 residues.

This clone was found once. This chain joins TRBV18 and TRBJ1-4; possibly TRBD1 for D (5 bases). The V end was cut by 4 bases, the J end by 10 bases, with 16 bases between. The CDR3 extends over 14 amino acids. CDR1 is KGHSH, CDR2 LQKENI, per germline. In DNA form, the CDR3 reads TGTGCCAGCTCACACAGCGTACAGGTCGGAAAACTGTTTTTT. Amino acids: CASSHSVQVGKLFF.

The gene calls are TRBV29-1 and TRBJ2-3; maybe TRBD2 (6 bases). Germline V lookup: CDR1 SQVTM, CDR2 ANQGSEA. V was clipped by 1 base and J by 5 bases, with 16 bases between them. The CDR3 runs to 15 residues. The CDR3 sequence: CSVEGGPLAIDTQYF. CDR3 DNA sequence: TGCAGCGTTGAAGGGGGACCCCTAGCGATAGATACGCAGTATTTT.

The chain employs TRBV6-5 and TRBJ2-7, with 9 bases lining up with TRBD2. V lost 7 bases, J lost 4 bases, and 5 bases stayed unmatched. This CDR3 region has 13 residues. Germline-derived CDR1 and CDR2 are MNHEY and SVGAGI. The CDR3 nucleotides are TGTGCCAGCACCTTGACTAGCGGATACGAGCAGTACTTC. It translates to CASTLTSGYEQYF.